Sequencing of this T cell receptor beta chain was carried out in a study of T cell repertoires in cytomegalovirus infection. Study in general: HLA-B-restricted CMV epitopes that are well studied were used alongside recently identified HLA-C-restricted ones. From public TCR beta signatures came an indication of both CMV infection and matching HLA type. General observations from the study: HLA-C-restricted CMV clonotypes gave the most frequent clonotype in two of eight donors. CMV carriers with the relevant HLA were identified by cumulative public TCR beta family frequency.

TCRdb redid the calling of the reads with MiXCR, one entry per CDR3 protein. The data show just over 450,000 distinct CDR3 sequences, approximately 40% seen once. This clonotype showed up just a few times. Its matching antigen is unknown. The V end was cut by 1 base, the J end by 9 bases, with 13 bases between. The CDR3 is 14 amino acids. Per the germline V gene, CDR1 is LGHNA and CDR2 is YSLEER. This material consisted of cultured PBMCs, taken from culture after CMV antigen stimulation. The chain employs TRBV4-3 and TRBJ2-1, with D possibly being TRBD2 (5 bases). The receptor's source is a human donor in good health (CMV status not recorded). Some clones in this sample may be carry-over from other donors' samples. The chain's CDR3 is CASSQVNGMPEQFF. In DNA, the CDR3 is TGCGCCAGCAGCCAAGTAAACGGGATGCCTGAGCAGTTCTTC.